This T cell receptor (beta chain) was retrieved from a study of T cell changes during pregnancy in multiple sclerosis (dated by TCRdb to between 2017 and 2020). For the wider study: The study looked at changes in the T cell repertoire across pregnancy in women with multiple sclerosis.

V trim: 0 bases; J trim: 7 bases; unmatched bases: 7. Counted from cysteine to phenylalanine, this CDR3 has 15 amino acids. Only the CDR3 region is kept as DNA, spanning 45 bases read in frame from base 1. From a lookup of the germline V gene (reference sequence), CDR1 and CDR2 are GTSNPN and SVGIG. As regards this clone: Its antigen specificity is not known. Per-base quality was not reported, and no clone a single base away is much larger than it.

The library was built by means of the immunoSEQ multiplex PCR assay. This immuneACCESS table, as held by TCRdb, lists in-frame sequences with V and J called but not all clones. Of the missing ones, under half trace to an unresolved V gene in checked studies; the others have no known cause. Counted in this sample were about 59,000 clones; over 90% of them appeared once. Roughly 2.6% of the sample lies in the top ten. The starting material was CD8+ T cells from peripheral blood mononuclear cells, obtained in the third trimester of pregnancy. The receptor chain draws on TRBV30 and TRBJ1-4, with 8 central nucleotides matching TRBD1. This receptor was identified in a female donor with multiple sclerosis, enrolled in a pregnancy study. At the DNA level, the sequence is TGTGCCTGGAGTGTAGGGACAGGATGGGGTGAAAAACTGTTTTTT. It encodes CAWSVGTGWGEKLFF.